This T cell receptor (beta chain) emerged from a study of blood T cell repertoires in COVID-19. The overall study: From the United States, Italy and Spain came samples of acute and convalescent COVID-19. PBMCs, B-cell-depleted T cells, or T cells were the source of the cDNA or gDNA that made up the material.

Study processing details: It was from reference gene primer amplification that nucleated cell counts were estimated. The table came from immunoSEQ multiplex PCR; TCRdb's copy has only in-frame clones and leaves some out. The D gene and trimming were derived from the DNA, and the V and J assignments and clone size from that table. The profile shows over 30,000 clones, almost 90% of them singletons. V gave up 4 bases and J gave up 7 bases, with 16 bases separating them. CDR3 length: 14 residues. From germline, CDR1 is SGHVS and CDR2 FQNEAQ. The genes are TRBV7-8 and TRBJ1-2, with a weak D call TRBD1 (5 bases). The sample taken for sequencing was peripheral blood. The clonotype comes from a human donor with active COVID-19. The donor label of this sample is uncertain. The CDR3: CASSWSSRGLGYTF. For the CDR3, the DNA is TGTGCCAGCAGCTGGTCCTCGCGGGGACTTGGCTACACCTTC.